Shown below are 14 T cell receptor beta chains from a single sample sequenced in a study of T cell changes during pregnancy in multiple sclerosis. Sequenced by immunoSEQ multiplex PCR; TCRdb stores in-frame clones only, minus some. The repertoire holds some 80,000 clones, under 95% seen once, with 2% to 3% in the top ten. The material was peripheral blood, obtained before pregnancy. The receptors were sampled from a female donor with multiple sclerosis, enrolled in a pregnancy study.

J is TRBJ2-7 and V is TRBV7-9; 8 nucleotides line up with TRBD2. The CDR3 runs to 14 residues. Germline V gene data show CDR1 as SEHNR and CDR2 as FQNEAQ (reference sequence). Losses at the gene ends were 3 bases for V and 7 bases for J; bases not matched to a gene: 8. The DNA for the CDR3 is TGTGCCAGCAGCTTCGGGACTAGTGGTTGGGAGCAGTACTTC. Translating it yields CASSFGTSGWEQYF. Using reference TRBV7-9 and TRBJ2-7 for the parts outside the CDR3, the full variable domain is DTGVSQNPRHKITKRGQNVTFRCDPISEHNRLYWYRQTLGQGPEFLTYFQNEAQLEKSRLLSDRFSAERPKGSFSTLEIQRTEQGDSAMYLCASSFGTSGWEQYFGPGTRLTVT.

The rearrangement links TRBV11-3 to TRBJ1-2; D uncertain. This CDR3 has 14 amino acids. V lost 5 bases and J lost 3, with 13 bases in between. The germline gives CDR1 SGHNT, CDR2 YENEEA. The CDR3 nucleotides are TGTGCCAGCAGCCCTGCGGGTCCGCACTATGGCTACACCTTC. Protein product: CASSPAGPHYGYTF.

Here the CDR3 DNA reads TGTGCCAGCAGTGAAGGGACAGGGGTTGCCTACGAGCAGTACTTC. This codes for CASSEGTGVAYEQYF. The genes are TRBV2 and TRBJ2-7, with 9 bases fitting TRBD1. The CDR3 has 15 amino acids. V shed 1 base and J 2 bases; nucleotides not matched to a gene: 3. Germline CDR1 is SNHLY and CDR2 is FYNNEI.

The rearrangement links TRBV27 to TRBJ2-1; the D is unclear. The germline V and J ends were trimmed by 6 bases and 8 bases, with 14 bases remaining between them. This CDR3 spans 13 amino acids. From germline, CDR1 is MNHEY and CDR2 SMNVEV (reference sequence). For the CDR3, the DNA is TGTGCCAGCAGCGGCTATTCAGGCGATGAGCAGTTCTTC. Its translation is CASSGYSGDEQFF.

The V call is TRBV19, the J call TRBJ2-6; tentative D call: TRBD2 (7 bases). The germline CDR1 and CDR2 sequences are LNHDA and SQIVND (reference sequence). The CDR3 spans 19 residues. Trimming left V 1 base short and J 1 base short, with 17 bases between. CDR3 sequence (DNA): TGTGCCAGTAGTATAGTCGCCGGGGGGCTCTCTTCTGGGGCCAACGTCCTGACTTTC. Its translation is CASSIVAGGLSSGANVLTF.

This chain connects TRBV5-6 to TRBJ1-3; 7 positions agree with TRBD1. Germline V gene sequence: CDR1 SGHDT, CDR2 YYEEEE. The CDR3 spans 14 residues. The J segment lost 4 bases and the V segment lost 4 bases, leaving 5 bases of the junction unmatched. The CDR3 bases are TGTGCCAGCAGCCAGGGACAGTCCGGAAACACCATATATTTT. Protein sequence: CASSQGQSGNTIYF.

V is TRBV6-5 and J is TRBJ2-7, with unresolved D. Germline V gene sequence: CDR1 MNHEY, CDR2 SVGAGI. The V end was cut by 0 bases, the J end by 3 bases, with 15 bases between. The CDR3 has 16 residues. CDR3 nucleotides: TGTGCCAGCAGTTACTCATTAGAAGTCTGGTACTACGAGCAGTACTTC. This sequence encodes CASSYSLEVWYYEQYF.

The V call is TRBV19, the J call TRBJ2-7; 14 nucleotides agree with TRBD2. The CDR3 has 17 amino acids. V dropped 3 bases and J dropped 6; count of bases not matched to a gene: 10. Germline V gene data show CDR1 as LNHDA and CDR2 as SQIVND (reference sequence). The CDR3 reads CASSIAPSGLAGVEQYF. As DNA, the CDR3 is TGTGCCAGTAGTATCGCCCCCTCGGGACTAGCGGGAGTCGAGCAGTACTTC.

The J gene is TRBJ1-1, the V gene TRBV18, with 7 bases lining up with TRBD1. Germline loops: CDR1 KGHSH, CDR2 LQKENI. The CDR3 consists of 15 residues. J gave up 1 base and V 5 bases, and 7 bases lay outside the gene matches. This CDR3 reads CASSYTRTGNTEAFF. In DNA, the CDR3 is TGTGCCAGCTCATATACTAGGACAGGGAACACTGAAGCTTTCTTT.

The CDR3, as DNA: TGTGCCAGCAAGGTAGCGGGAGGCCTTTTCTACGAGCAGTACTTC. Its translation is CASKVAGGLFYEQYF. The rearrangement joins TRBV2 to TRBJ2-7, with 10 positions matching TRBD2. Germline CDR1 reads SNHLY; CDR2 reads FYNNEI. This CDR3 region has 15 residues. Trimming took 7 bases from V and 3 from J; bases not matched to a gene: 9. The full variable domain, its missing parts supplied by reference TRBV2 and TRBJ2-7, is EPEVTQTPSHQVTQMGQEVILRCVPISNHLYFYWYRQILGQKVEFLVSFYNNEISEKSEIFDDQFSVERPDGSNFTLKIRSTKLEDSAMYFCASKVAGGLFYEQYFGPGTRLTVT.

The chain employs TRBV5-6 and TRBJ2-3; 7 nucleotides align to TRBD1. This CDR3 has 16 amino acids. Germline V gene sequence: CDR1 SGHDT, CDR2 YYEEEE. V lost 0 bases to trimming and J lost 2 bases; unmatched junction nucleotides: 6. This chain's CDR3 is CASSLASGGYTDTQYF. For the CDR3, the DNA is TGTGCCAGCAGCTTGGCGTCAGGGGGTTACACAGATACGCAGTATTTT. The full variable domain, in which reference TRBV5-6 and TRBJ2-3 provide the parts outside the CDR3, is DAGVTQSPTHLIKTRGQQVTLRCSPKSGHDTVSWYQQALGQGPQFIFQYYEEEERQRGNFPDRFSGHQFPNYSSELNVNALLLGDSALYLCASSLASGGYTDTQYFGPGTRLTVL.

The chain combines TRBV29-1 with TRBJ2-5; 8 bases agree with TRBD1. The CDR3 consists of 12 residues. The germline V gene has CDR1 SQVTM and CDR2 ANQGSEA. Losses at the gene ends were 7 bases for V and 7 bases for J; bases not matched to a gene: 8. In nucleotides, the CDR3 is TGCAGCGGGGACAGGCCTCGGGGGACCCAGTACTTC. Residues: CSGDRPRGTQYF.

The rearrangement joins TRBV11-2 to TRBJ2-5, with 8 positions matching TRBD2. V trimming: 7 bases; J trimming: 2 bases; junction bases outside the gene matches: 6. The CDR3 consists of 14 residues. Germline V gives CDR1 SGHAT, CDR2 FQNNGV. CDR3 sequence: CASNQLAEQETQYF. CDR3 DNA: TGTGCCAGCAACCAACTAGCGGAACAAGAGACCCAGTACTTC.

This clone was counted a few times. The CDR3 coding sequence is TGTGCCAGCAGTTTTCAGGCAGGTGTGGGCTACGAGCAGTACTTC. Protein: CASSFQAGVGYEQYF. This chain connects TRBV27 to TRBJ2-7; D gene uncertain. Trimming took 3 bases from V and 3 from J, leaving 15 bases between them. CDR1 and CDR2 (germline): MNHEY, SMNVEV (reference sequence). The CDR3 spans 15 residues.